Each of the 10 T cell receptor beta chains below was sequenced from the same sample in a study of OX40 agonist ivuxolimab in advanced cancers. Repertoires were generated with immunoSEQ multiplex PCR, while TCRdb's copy carries only in-frame clones and drops some. The sample contains roughly 60,000 clones, approximately 86% of which appear only once. Source: CD4+ or CD8+ T cells sorted from blood, taken in a trial of the OX40 agonist ivuxolimab. The receptors here all came from an adult with an advanced solid tumor such as melanoma, head and neck, liver or kidney cancer.

This chain joins TRBV9 and TRBJ2-6, with D tentatively TRBD1 (6 bases). Trimming took off 1 base at V and 4 bases at J, with 12 bases between the two ends. The CDR3 has 16 residues. Germline values: CDR1 SGDLS, CDR2 YYNGEE. The CDR3 DNA sequence: TGTGCCAGCAGCGTACAGACAGGTTCAGGGGCCAACGTCCTGACTTTC. This encodes CASSVQTGSGANVLTF.

This clone was observed a handful of times. The J gene is TRBJ1-1, the V gene TRBV7-3, with D possibly matching TRBD1 (5 bases). There are 13 residues in the CDR3. Germline V gives CDR1 SGHTA, CDR2 FQGTGA. Trimming left V 5 bases short and J 5 bases short, with 12 bases between. Here the CDR3 DNA reads TGTGCCAGCAGCCAAGCGACAGAGACTGAAGCTTTCTTT. Amino acids: CASSQATETEAFF. Looking up the rest from reference TRBV7-3 and TRBJ1-1 gives the full variable domain: GAGVSQTPSNKVTEKGKYVELRCDPISGHTALYWYRQSLGQGPEFLIYFQGTGAADDSGLPNDRFFAVRPEGSVSTLKIQRTERGDSAVYLCASSQATETEAFFGQGTRLTVV.

The chain uses TRBV7-2 and TRBJ2-3; D is ambiguous. Per germline, CDR1 SGHTA and CDR2 FQGNSA. The V end was cut by 5 bases, the J end by 0 bases, with 6 bases between. CDR3 size: 13 residues. Written as DNA, the CDR3 is TGTGCCAGCAGCCCCCCCAGCACAGATACGCAGTATTTT. This encodes CASSPPSTDTQYF.

The V and J genes are TRBV27 and TRBJ1-6; tentatively, D is TRBD1 (5 bases). With 6 bases removed from V and 0 bases from J, the gap between germline ends came to 21 bases. Germline V gene lookup returns CDR1 MNHEY and CDR2 SMNVEV (reference sequence). The CDR3 totals 19 residues. The CDR3 sequence is CASSRMGEGASSYNSPLHF. In DNA, the CDR3 is TGTGCCAGCAGCCGCATGGGGGAAGGCGCTAGCTCCTATAATTCACCCCTCCACTTT.

The chain uses TRBV5-1 and TRBJ2-7; D ambiguous. V was shortened by 3 bases and J by 0 bases, with 10 bases between the two germline ends. The germline V gene has CDR1 SGHRS and CDR2 YFSETQ. This CDR3 is 14 amino acids long. The CDR3 bases are TGCGCCAGCAGCTCAACCCCGCCCTCCTACGAGCAGTACTTC. It encodes CASSSTPPSYEQYF.

This clone was seen just once. V and J are TRBV6-5 and TRBJ2-2; 10 nucleotides agree with TRBD1. The ends lost 7 bases at V and 4 bases at J; junction bases unmatched: 3. Germline lookup yields CDR1 MNHEY and CDR2 SVGAGI. The CDR3 runs to 14 residues. The CDR3 coding sequence is TGTGCCAGCACCCGGGACAGGGGCACCGGGGAGCTGTTTTTT. Translated, it gives CASTRDRGTGELFF.

The CDR3 here is CASSGPNQYGYTF. The CDR3 DNA reads TGTGCCAGCAGTGGACCTAATCAGTATGGCTACACCTTC. The chain links TRBV6-1 to TRBJ1-2; D ambiguous. From germline, CDR1 is MNHNS and CDR2 SASEGT. The CDR3 extends over 13 amino acids. V was cut by 4 bases and J by 5 bases, with 11 bases left in between.

This sequence joins TRBV4-1 and TRBJ1-1; TRBD1 is a possible D gene (5 bases). Trimming pared 2 bases from V and 4 bases from J, leaving 14 bases between. Germline V CDR1 and CDR2: MGHRA, YSYEKL. The CDR3 runs 15 residues. This CDR3 is CASSQQAGQGTEAFF. The CDR3 bases are TGCGCCAGCAGCCAACAGGCGGGGCAGGGCACTGAAGCTTTCTTT.

V usage is TRBV5-1 and J usage is TRBJ2-3; TRBD1 agrees at 7 bases. The CDR3 has 16 residues. In germline, CDR1 is SGHRS, CDR2 YFSETQ. J lost 5 bases, V lost 4 bases, and 13 bases had no gene match. The CDR3 DNA reads as TGCGCCAGCAGCCCGCAGACAGGGCTTCGGGTAGATACGCAGTATTTT. This codes for CASSPQTGLRVDTQYF.

This clone was found once. This chain joins TRBV7-8 and TRBJ2-7, with TRBD2 matching 7 bases. CDR3 length: 16 residues. V was pared by 3 bases and J by 1 base, with 9 bases of the junction left unmatched. Germline V gives CDR1 SGHVS, CDR2 FQNEAQ. The DNA of the CDR3 is TGTGCCAGCAGCTTTAAAATAAGCGGGATATCCTACGAGCAGTACTTC. It specifies CASSFKISGISYEQYF.